This is a list of T cell receptor beta chains from one sample in a study of cytomegalovirus exposure and HLA in healthy donors. The method was immunoSEQ multiplex PCR; TCRdb's version includes in-frame clones alone and lacks a portion of them. This table has more than 40,000 clones, 65% to 85% appearing once. Sequenced input: PBMCs. The receptors here all came from a man between 50 and 59 years old in good health and CMV-seronegative. The CDR3 runs from the conserved cysteine through the conserved F or W. D genes are given only for firm matches. Size is omitted from some rows. Given values are once, few, many or a class for expanded clones.

j_call d_call clone_size v_call cdr3_nt cdr3_aa
TRBJ2-2 - few TRBV6-6 TGTGCCAGCAGTTCCCAGGGGCCCGGGGAGCTGTTTTTT CASSSQGPGELFF
TRBJ2-3 - - TRBV19 TGTGCCAGTAGTGGAGCAGCCCCCGTTACGCAGTATTTT CASSGAAPVTQYF
TRBJ1-2 TRBD1 - TRBV7-9 TGTGCCAGCAGCGGACCCGGGACAGCTCACTATGGCTACACCTTC CASSGPGTAHYGYTF
TRBJ2-4 - - TRBV2 TGTGCCAGCAGTGAAAGGCAGGGTCTAGCCAAAAACATTCAGTACTTC CASSERQGLAKNIQYF
TRBJ2-1 TRBD2 - TRBV5-1 TGCGCCAGCAGCTTAGGGACTAGCGGGAGTTACAATGAGCAGTTCTTC CASSLGTSGSYNEQFF
TRBJ1-2 - - TRBV7-8 TGTGCCAGCAGCTTAGGCGGCTATGGCTACACCTTC CASSLGGYGYTF
TRBJ2-1 TRBD1 - TRBV19 TGTGCCAGTAGTATAGGACAGGGGGTCTACAATGAGCAGTTCTTC CASSIGQGVYNEQFF
TRBJ1-6 TRBD1 - TRBV9 TGTGCCAGCAGCGTCAGACAGGGCCAGGATTCACCCCTCCACTTT CASSVRQGQDSPLHF
TRBJ2-5 TRBD2 few TRBV20-1 TGCAGTGCTCACCGGGGGGCCCAGTACTTC CSAHRGAQYF
TRBJ1-4 - - TRBV9 TGTGCCAGCAGCCCTGGGACATGGGAAAAACTGTTTTTT CASSPGTWEKLFF
TRBJ1-4 - - TRBV4-3 TGCGCCAGCAGCCAGGACTCCCTGGCCAACGAAAAACTGTTTTTT CASSQDSLANEKLFF
TRBJ1-6 - - TRBV14 TGTGCCAGCAGCCAAGGACTAGGCTCCTATAATTCCCCCCTCCACTTT CASSQGLGSYNSPLHF
TRBJ1-3 TRBD1 - TRBV6-5 TGTGCCAGCAGGAAACAGGGGGTCTCTGGAAACACCATATATTTT CASRKQGVSGNTIYF
TRBJ1-5 - - TRBV21-1 TGTGCCAGCAGCAAAAGGGGGGGGCGCGATTGCAATCAGCCCCAGCATTTT CASSKRGGRDCNQPQHF
TRBJ1-1 - - TRBV19 TGTGCCAGTAGTATTCAGCTGTGGACACTGAACACTGAAGCTTTCTTT CASSIQLWTLNTEAFF
TRBJ1-5 TRBD1 - TRBV5-1 TGCGCCAGCAGCCCGACAGGGGGCAATCAGCCCCAGCATTTT CASSPTGGNQPQHF
TRBJ2-1 - - TRBV6-1 TGTGCCAGCAGTGAAATGGCGGGGACCCTTAATGAGCAGTTCTTC CASSEMAGTLNEQFF
TRBJ2-7 TRBD1 - TRBV4-2 TGTGCCAGCAGCCCAGGGACAGGGGGCTACGAGCAGTACTTC CASSPGTGGYEQYF
TRBJ2-5 TRBD2 once TRBV29-1 TGCAGCGTTAATGGGGGAGGGGAGCAAGAGACCCAGTACTTC CSVNGGGEQETQYF
TRBJ2-1 TRBD1 - TRBV29-1 TGCAGCGTTGAAAAGGGGGACAGCCTCCGTCGCTCCCAGCAGTTCTTC CSVEKGDSLRRSQQFF
TRBJ2-1 TRBD1 - TRBV29-1 TGCAGCGTTAACCGGGACAGGGGCTACAATGAGCAGTTCTTC CSVNRDRGYNEQFF
TRBJ2-5 TRBD2 once TRBV9 TGTGCCAGCAGCGTAGGCGGGGGGTGGCGAGAGACCCAGTACTTC CASSVGGGWRETQYF
TRBJ2-5 - - TRBV9 TGTGCCAGCAGCGGACTAGAGAAGACCCAGTACTTC CASSGLEKTQYF
TRBJ2-3 - - TRBV19 TGTGCCAGTAGTCCGAGGCCTAGCACAGATACGCAGTATTTT CASSPRPSTDTQYF
TRBJ1-5 - - TRBV6-5 TGTGCCAGCGGGGGGGCAGGGCATCAGCCCCAGCATTTT CASGGAGHQPQHF
TRBJ2-7 TRBD2 - TRBV4-1 TGCGCCAGCAGCCAGCGACTAGCGGGCACTTCCTACGAGCAGTACTTC CASSQRLAGTSYEQYF
TRBJ2-7 - - TRBV27 TGTGCCAGCAGGAGGGGACTCTACGAGCAGTACTTC CASRRGLYEQYF
TRBJ1-6 - - TRBV4-3 TGCGCCAGCAGCCGTACGGACAGCTTAAATAATTCACCCCTCCACTTT CASSRTDSLNNSPLHF